This TCR beta chain was obtained from a study of blood T cells in healthy people across ages. The V end lost 1 base, the J end lost 8 bases, and 15 bases lay between the germline ends. This CDR3 is built from 15 residues. Germline V gene data show CDR1 as LGHNA and CDR2 as YSLEER. Through a sample-barcoded 5' primer and a J-beta primer mix, a second PCR was run for 7 to 11 cycles. TCRdb ran MiXCR on the 5' RACE reads and lists one entry per CDR3 protein. Of 350,000 to 450,000 distinct CDR3 sequences listed, about half are singletons. RNA extraction gave at least 5.5 micrograms of total RNA per sample. This clonotype turned up a few times. What it binds is not known. Study-wide findings and caveats: The percentage of naive T cells correlated strongly with TCR beta diversity.

This sequence originates from a man in his sixties in good health. Material: blood. The rearrangement links TRBV4-3 to TRBJ2-1; tentatively, D is TRBD2 (6 bases). The CDR3 DNA is TGCGCCAGCAGCCAAGTTTCAACTAGCCCCGATGAGCAGTTCTTC. This translates into CASSQVSTSPDEQFF.